The 7 T cell receptor beta chains given below trace back to one sample, sequenced in a study of breast tumors, draining lymph nodes, adjacent tissues. Axillary draining lymph nodes of breast cancer patients supplied the node samples. TCRdb reanalysed the multiplex PCR reads using MiXCR and keeps one entry per CDR3 protein. The repertoire holds 140,000 or so distinct CDR3 sequences, with around a third as singletons. The sequencing sample was made of axillary lymph node tissue. The origin of the receptors is a female donor with breast cancer. Some clones in this sample may be carry-over from other donors' samples.

This clonotype has just one count. CDR3 residues: CASSYSTGTGGYEQYF. In DNA form, the CDR3 reads TGTGCCAGCAGTTACTCTACCGGGACAGGGGGGTACGAGCAGTACTTC. V is TRBV6-5 and J is TRBJ2-7; 11 bases map to TRBD1. Germline assignment: CDR1 MNHEY and CDR2 SVGAGI. The J segment lost 4 bases and the V segment lost 0 bases, leaving 5 bases of the junction unmatched. The CDR3 covers 16 residues.

The rearrangement joins TRBV6-5 to TRBJ1-3, with TRBD1 matching over 7 bases. The CDR3 sequence is 15 residues long. Losses at the gene ends were 6 bases for V and 0 bases for J; bases not matched to a gene: 5. Germline V lookup: CDR1 MNHEY, CDR2 SVGAGI. Written as DNA, the CDR3 is TGTGCCAGCAGCAGACAGGGCAACTCTGGAAACACCATATATTTT. Protein: CASSRQGNSGNTIYF.

The rearrangement links TRBV6-4 to TRBJ1-1; D is perhaps TRBD1 (5 bases). The V gene lost 10 bases and the J gene lost 1 base, with 16 bases spanning the gap. CDR1 is MRHNA, CDR2 SNTAGT, per germline. The CDR3 has 14 residues. The CDR3 DNA reads as TGTGCCAACAGGACCGGGACCGGGAACACTGAAGCTTTCTTT. The encoded protein is CANRTGTGNTEAFF.

This clonotype was recorded at least ten times. J is TRBJ1-3 and V is TRBV30; 9 bases align to TRBD1. Unmatched junction bases numbered 10, after V lost 0 bases and J lost 4 bases. The CDR3 contains 17 residues. CDR1 is GTSNPN and CDR2 is SVGIG in the germline V gene (reference sequence). The CDR3 region is CAWSVPGTGILGNTIYF. The CDR3 bases are TGTGCCTGGAGTGTACCCGGGACAGGGATATTGGGAAACACCATATATTTT.

There are many counts of this clonotype. The J gene is TRBJ2-7, the V gene TRBV5-1, with TRBD1 matching over 7 bases. The trim removed 0 bases at V and 4 bases at J, leaving 10 bases unmatched. The length of the CDR3 is 16 residues. Per the germline V gene, CDR1 is SGHRS and CDR2 is YFSETQ. In DNA, the CDR3 is TGCGCCAGCAGCTTGGGAGGGGGCGGCATTTTATACGAGCAGTACTTC. It encodes CASSLGGGGILYEQYF.

This clonotype was recorded a few times. CDR3 sequence (DNA): TGTGCCAGCACCGGGAGAGGAAACACTGAAGCTTTCTTT. Translation gives CASTGRGNTEAFF. The chain carries TRBV7-9 and TRBJ1-1; D is unresolved. CDR3 length equals 13 residues. CDR1 and CDR2 (germline): SEHNR, FQNEAQ (reference sequence). The V end was cut by 7 bases, the J end by 2 bases, with 11 bases between.

This clonotype was seen many times. A read error is possible here, since a much larger clone lies one base away. V is TRBV6-6 and J is TRBJ2-7; TRBD1 aligns across 7 bases. Germline V CDR1 and CDR2: MNHNY, SVGAGI (reference sequence). V was pared by 5 bases and J by 5 bases, with 6 bases of the junction left unmatched. The CDR3 length is 13 residues. The CDR3 nucleotides read TGTGCCAGCAGTCTCCAACAGGGGAACGAGCAGTACGTC. This codes for CASSLQQGNEQYV.